This TCR beta chain comes out of a study of blood T cell repertoires in COVID-19. Sequenced by immunoSEQ multiplex PCR; TCRdb stores in-frame clones only, minus some. The sample includes roughly 400,000 clones, nearly 90% of them seen just once. The germline gives CDR1 MDHEN, CDR2 SYDVKM. The CDR3 is made up of 17 amino acids. The ends lost 6 bases at V and 8 bases at J; junction bases unmatched: 16. This receptor was identified in a woman between 18 and 29 years old who had been exposed to COVID-19. The V call is TRBV28, the J call TRBJ1-4, with TRBD1 matching 9 bases. What was sequenced was PBMCs or T cells enriched from blood (not recorded which). CDR3 protein: CASSPALPGQGGEKLFF. For the CDR3, the DNA is TGTGCCAGCAGCCCCGCCCTCCCGGGACAGGGAGGGGAAAAACTGTTTTTT.